Included here is one T cell receptor (beta chain) sequence, with context. Its antigen is not known. This record comes from a study of blood T cells in healthy people across ages. At the level of the study: In model experiments, template switching was able to capture about one barcoded beta molecule for every two T cells that were present.

PCR was performed a second time for about 7 to 12 cycles using a sample-barcoded 5' primer and a J-beta primer mix. TCRdb re-called the 5' RACE reads through MiXCR, storing one row per CDR3 protein. This sample has approximately 800,000 distinct CDR3 sequences, with about 37% found just once. Study results and limitations: Both naive CD4+ cell counts and diversity were greater in long-lived donors than in aged donors.

The CDR3 totals 17 residues. Germline V lookup: CDR1 ENHRY, CDR2 SYGVKD. J lost 0 bases, V lost 4 bases, and 5 bases had no gene match. The receptor was derived from a man aged 18-30 years in good health. The chain joins TRBV10-3 to TRBJ1-4, with TRBD1 matching 10 bases. The sequencing sample was made of blood. CDR3 region: CAISARGQGATNEKLFF. The CDR3 DNA reads as TGTGCCATCAGTGCCCGAGGACAGGGGGCAACTAATGAAAAACTGTTTTTT.